One and the same sample provided the 7 T cell receptor beta chains below, sequenced in a study of blood T cell repertoires in COVID-19. Produced via immunoSEQ multiplex PCR; TCRdb's table is partial and in-frame only. The sample yields 310,000 or so clones, around 91% seen once. The specimen was PBMCs or T cells enriched from blood (not recorded which). The receptors come from a woman between 18 and 29 years old with acute COVID-19.

V and J are TRBV19 and TRBJ1-5, with 11 bases that match TRBD1. Germline loops: CDR1 LNHDA, CDR2 SQIVND (reference sequence). The CDR3 is 15 amino acids. V dropped 6 bases and J dropped 4; count of bases not matched to a gene: 5. Here the CDR3 DNA reads TGTGCCAGTAGCTGGACAGGGGGCGCGAATCAGCCCCAGCATTTT. Protein product: CASSWTGGANQPQHF.

The chain uses TRBV11-2 and TRBJ2-1; tentatively, D is TRBD2 (7 bases). CDR3 length equals 17 residues. V shed 5 bases and J shed 6 bases, with 23 bases lying between them. Germline CDR1 and CDR2: SGHAT and FQNNGV. The CDR3 region has the DNA TGTGCCAGCAGCCCCAAGGGGGGGGTGGGGTCTATCAATGAGCAGTTCTTC. It translates to CASSPKGGVGSINEQFF.

The genes are TRBV28 and TRBJ2-3; D may be TRBD2 (5 bases). Germline lookup yields CDR1 MDHEN and CDR2 SYDVKM. The ends were cut back, 6 bases at V and 5 bases at J, with 12 bases in the middle. This CDR3 region has 13 residues. The CDR3 loop reads CASSPRVGDTQYF. The CDR3 DNA sequence: TGTGCCAGCAGCCCGAGGGTGGGAGATACGCAGTATTTT.

This chain uses TRBV5-1 with TRBJ2-7, with 7 bases fitting TRBD1. J lost 2 bases, V lost 4 bases, and 9 bases had no gene match. The V gene's germline CDR1 is SGHRS and CDR2 YFSETQ. The CDR3 spans 15 residues. The CDR3 region has the DNA TGCGCCAGCAGCCAAGACAGGGTGCCTACCTACGAGCAGTACTTC. Translation gives CASSQDRVPTYEQYF.

The chain links TRBV5-1 to TRBJ1-1, with D unclear. The V gene lost 2 bases and the J gene lost 0 bases, with 11 bases spanning the gap. The CDR3 has 15 amino acids. Germline assignment: CDR1 SGHRS and CDR2 YFSETQ. DNA of the CDR3: TGCGCCAGCAGCTTTTTCGCGGGTGTGAACACTGAAGCTTTCTTT. Amino acid sequence: CASSFFAGVNTEAFF.

This clone was picked up a small number of times. The V and J genes are TRBV11-2 and TRBJ1-1, with a weak D call TRBD1 (5 bases). CDR1 is SGHAT, CDR2 FQNNGV, per germline. Trimming took 2 bases from V and 1 from J, leaving 11 bases between them. This CDR3 contains 15 residues. The CDR3 DNA reads as TGTGCCAGCAGCTTATTAAAGACAGAGAACACTGAAGCTTTCTTT. This translates into CASSLLKTENTEAFF.

The CDR3 region has the DNA TGTGCCAGCAGTCCTACTAGCGGCCCCTACAATGAGCAGTTCTTC. Residues: CASSPTSGPYNEQFF. The chain is built from TRBV28 and TRBJ2-1; 8 bases fit TRBD2. Trimming cost V 5 bases and J 2 bases; bases outside gene matches: 5. CDR3 length equals 15 residues. The germline CDR1 and CDR2 sequences are MDHEN and SYDVKM.